The sequence of this T cell receptor (beta chain) was determined in a study of T cells in Graves' hyperthyroidism and ophthalmopathy (dated by TCRdb to the late 2010s). In the study overall: Peripheral blood samples were taken at the time of initial diagnosis, prior to any treatment. TCR V-J signatures able to tell the groups apart were searched for in a discovery cohort of some 100 patients, of whom 43 had Graves' ophthalmopathy and roughly 59 had stable Graves' hyperthyroidism. The study also compared thyroid tissue and blood T-cell repertoires from about 6 Graves' hyperthyroidism patients. Prospective prediction of ophthalmopathy was tested in an independent validation cohort of 18 to 20 hyperthyroidism patients and around 16 patients who later progressed to ophthalmopathy. TCR Vbeta CDR3 sequencing of some 140 peripheral blood samples (over 40 ophthalmopathy, about 80 hyperthyroidism and about 17 progressor patients) is reported in the paper. After sampling, hyperthyroidism patients received methimazole starting at 30 mg daily, and ophthalmopathy patients received high-dose intravenous methylprednisolone. For training and testing, the roughly 97 patients in the discovery cohort were randomly divided in a 7:3 ratio. Overall results and qualifications from the work: Blood samples also contained most of the expanded thyroid clonotypes (frequency above 0.001), which suggests that blood repertoires may reflect thyroid immune responses. In validation, progression to ophthalmopathy was predicted by the model with about 70% sensitivity and 72.22% specificity, a median of about 6.8 months before onset. Sample size was not statistically predetermined, and investigators were not blinded to group allocation. In cross-validation, a model built on a 13 V-J signature told ophthalmopathy apart from stable hyperthyroidism with 87.88% sensitivity and approximately 81% specificity, and in testing the same model reached 80%/75%.

At least ten counts were recorded for this clonotype. There is no known antigen for this receptor. The sample holds no much larger clone one base away, and base qualities are not on file. The TCR beta CDR3 regions were amplified from the RNA transcripts. The first round of RT-PCR for the TCR CDR3 was performed with the HTBI primer set and the Qiagen OneStep RT-PCR kit. A second multiplex PCR round built the libraries, followed by size selection and purification. Libraries were sequenced paired-end with 100 bp reads on an Illumina HiSeq2000. The authors' analysis ran thus. Raw data were processed with SOAPnuke, discarding reads with adapters, uncalled bases, mean Phred below 15, or no exact constant-primer or identifier match. COPE v1.2.5 was used to merge the high-quality paired reads, and each unique nucleotide sequence was defined as a clonotype. MiTCR v1.1 was used to align clonotypes to the IMGT TRBV, TRBD and TRBJ reference segments. Only V-J combinations with frequency above 0.0001, covering approximately 99% of repertoires, were analysed. A TCS score was defined as the ratio of F50 (clonal expansion) to E x V (chaos), with BLOSUM62-based TCRdist applied between CDR3 peptides within each V-J. Welch's t-statistics and random forest reduced some 510 V-J features to 13, which were used in a naive Bayes classifier (R e1071). TCRdb reprocessed the public reads (quality trimming at Q25 with fastp, clone calling with MiXCR) and kept in-frame beta chains. Each record represents a unique CDR3 protein, reported with the most common genes and DNA among its rows. The V and J calls come from TCRdb's annotation, not from the publication. The sample table contains 500,000 to 650,000 distinct CDR3 sequences; only one count was recorded for approximately 15% of them. The ten largest account for approximately 12% of the sample.

Ophthalmopathy patients had moderately to severely active disease, with a Clinical Activity Score of 3 or more, a NOSPECS grade of 4 or more, and a disease duration of less than 3 months. Patients with uncontrolled infections, other autoimmune diseases, pregnancy or lactation were excluded. Diagnoses relied on clinical symptoms, serum thyroxine and TRAb, thyroid ultrasound and orbital computed tomography. Ficoll-Paque density gradient centrifugation was used to isolate PBMCs from 8 to 10 ml of fresh peripheral blood. Total RNA was extracted with Trizol reagent, and quality was checked on an Agilent 2100 Bioanalyzer. V loses 7 bases, J loses 5 bases, and the germline ends lie 18 bases apart. From the cysteine through the phenylalanine, the CDR3 covers 15 amino acids. Left in the record is the CDR3 DNA by itself, 45 bases read in frame from the first base. Taken from the germline V gene, the CDR1 and CDR2 loops are SNHLY and FYNNEI.

The chain is encoded by TRBV2 joined to TRBJ1-5, with no confidently assigned D gene. The source is a woman aged 50 to 65 with Graves' ophthalmopathy. Source material: blood. Read as DNA, the sequence is TGTGCCAGCACCAGTCGCGGGGTATCGGATCAGCCCCAGCATTTT. Its amino acids are CASTSRGVSDQPQHF.